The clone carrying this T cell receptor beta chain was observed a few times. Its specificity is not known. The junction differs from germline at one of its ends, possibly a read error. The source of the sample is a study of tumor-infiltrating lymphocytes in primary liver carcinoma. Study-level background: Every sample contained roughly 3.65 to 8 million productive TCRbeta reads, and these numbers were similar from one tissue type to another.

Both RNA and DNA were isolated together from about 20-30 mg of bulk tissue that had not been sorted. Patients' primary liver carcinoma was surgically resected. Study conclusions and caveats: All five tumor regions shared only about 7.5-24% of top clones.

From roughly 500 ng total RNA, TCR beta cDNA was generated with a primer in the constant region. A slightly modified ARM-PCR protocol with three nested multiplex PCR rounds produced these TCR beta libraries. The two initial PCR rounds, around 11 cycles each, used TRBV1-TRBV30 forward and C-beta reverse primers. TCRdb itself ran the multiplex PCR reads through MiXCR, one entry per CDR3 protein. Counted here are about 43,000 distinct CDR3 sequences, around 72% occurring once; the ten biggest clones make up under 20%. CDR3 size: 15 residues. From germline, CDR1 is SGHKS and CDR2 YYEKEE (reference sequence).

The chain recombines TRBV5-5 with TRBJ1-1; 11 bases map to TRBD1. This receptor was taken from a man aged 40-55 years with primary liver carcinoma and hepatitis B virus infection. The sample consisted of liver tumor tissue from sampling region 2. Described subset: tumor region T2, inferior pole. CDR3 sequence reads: CTSSLFGTGGTEAFF. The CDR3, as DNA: TGTACCAGTAGCTTGTTCGGGACAGGGGGTACTGAAGCTTTCTTT.